These 14 T cell receptor beta chains were sequenced from one sample in a study of vaccination and CD4 T cells after COVID-19 (dated by TCRdb to the early 2020s). Antigens of these TCRs are unknown. The treatment or condition label here, explained by the study, means: roughly 10-day PBMC culture with coronavirus spike peptide pools or control peptides (ViraFEST assay). Receptor libraries were prepared by PCR. The sample was run on an Illumina iSeq 100. DNA from cultured CD4+ T cells underwent TCR sequencing with the Oncomine TCR Beta short-read assay at the Johns Hopkins FTIC core. TCRdb reanalyzed the raw reads on its own, using fastp at Q25 for trimming and MiXCR for clone calling, and kept in-frame beta chains. Rows with a matching CDR3 protein are joined into one entry that keeps the most common DNA and genes. This sample is represented by some 5,000 distinct CDR3 sequences; 78% of them were singletons. The ten largest clones take up approximately 17% of the sample.

What was sequenced was CD4+ T cells from blood, cultured in vitro. These receptors were taken from a human donor who had recovered from COVID-19.

The chain has TRBV6-1 and TRBJ1-2; D possibly corresponds to TRBD1 (6 bases). This CDR3 has 15 amino acids. Germline V gene sequence: CDR1 MNHNS, CDR2 SASEGT. V was pared by 5 bases and J by 6 bases, with 19 bases between. The CDR3 sequence is CASSSRGGATDGYTF. CDR3 sequence (DNA): TGTGCCAGCAGTAGTCGAGGGGGGGCCACGGATGGCTACACCTTC.

The chain couples TRBV18 to TRBJ1-3; 7 bases fit TRBD1. The V and J ends lost 6 bases and 3 bases, in that order; junction bases with no gene match: 5. Per the germline V gene, CDR1 is KGHSH and CDR2 is LQKENI. CDR3 length equals 14 residues. The CDR3 bases are TGTGCCAGCTCCCAGGGGGAGCTTGGAAACACCATATATTTT. Translation: CASSQGELGNTIYF.

This chain uses TRBV20-1 with TRBJ1-4; TRBD1 might be the D (5 bases). Per the germline V gene, CDR1 is DFQATT and CDR2 is SNEGSKA (reference sequence). The CDR3 is 14 residues long. Trimming cost V 3 bases and J 8 bases, with 16 bases left between them. Here the CDR3 DNA reads TGCAGTGCTAGCGAGGGGCAGGGAGGAGAAAAACTGTTTTTT. It yields the protein CSASEGQGGEKLFF.

The V and J genes are TRBV2 and TRBJ2-7; 10 nucleotides align to TRBD1. The CDR3 totals 14 residues. The trim removed 8 bases at V and 3 bases at J, leaving 7 bases unmatched. Germline V gives CDR1 SNHLY, CDR2 FYNNEI. The CDR3 sequence: CASGPGTGVYEQYF. DNA for the CDR3: TGTGCCAGCGGACCCGGGACAGGGGTCTACGAGCAGTACTTC.

The genes are TRBV29-1 and TRBJ1-2; tentative D call: TRBD1 (5 bases). This CDR3 is 16 amino acids long. Germline CDR1 is SQVTM and CDR2 is ANQGSEA. V was clipped by 4 bases and J by 1 base, with 19 bases between them. The CDR3 loop reads CSVVPPDRDYNYGYTF. The CDR3, as DNA: TGCAGCGTTGTACCCCCCGACAGAGATTATAACTATGGCTACACCTTC.

This rearrangement joins TRBV7-8 to TRBJ2-3; D possibly corresponds to TRBD2 (5 bases). With 1 base removed from V and 1 base from J, the gap between germline ends came to 12 bases. Germline loops: CDR1 SGHVS, CDR2 FQNEAQ. This CDR3 is 16 amino acids long. CDR3 nucleotides: TGTGCCAGCAGCTTAGGGTCCGGGGTGGGCACAGATACGCAGTATTTT. Protein product: CASSLGSGVGTDTQYF. Variable domain in full (rest from reference TRBV7-8 and TRBJ2-3): GAGVSQSPRYKVAKRGQDVALRCDPISGHVSLFWYQQALGQGPEFLTYFQNEAQLDKSGLPSDRFFAERPEGSVSTLKIQRTQQEDSAVYLCASSLGSGVGTDTQYFGPGTRLTVL.

V gene TRBV7-2 combines with J gene TRBJ1-5; 11 nucleotides align to TRBD1. The CDR3 length is 15 residues. With 5 bases clipped from V and 4 bases from J, the junction kept 4 bases outside the gene matches. Germline V gives CDR1 SGHTA, CDR2 FQGNSA. The CDR3 region has the DNA TGTGCCAGCAGCGGCGGGACAGGGGGGAATCAGCCCCAGCATTTT. Amino acid sequence: CASSGGTGGNQPQHF.

The chain joins TRBV7-9 to TRBJ1-2, with TRBD1 as a possible D gene (5 bases). The germline V gene has CDR1 SEHNR and CDR2 FQNEAQ (reference sequence). Trimming took off 5 bases at V and 8 bases at J, with 18 bases between the two ends. This CDR3 contains 14 residues. The CDR3 is CASSPTNGGSGYTF. The CDR3 DNA reads as TGTGCCAGCAGCCCGACAAACGGGGGTTCCGGCTACACCTTC.

The chain uses TRBV4-1 and TRBJ1-4; D unresolved. V shed 3 bases and J shed 5 bases, with 10 bases lying between them. The CDR3 extends over 14 amino acids. Germline V gives CDR1 MGHRA, CDR2 YSYEKL. The CDR3 DNA reads TGCGCCAGCAGCCACTCTGGGCCGAATGAAAAACTGTTTTTT. Encoded protein: CASSHSGPNEKLFF.

The sample holds a few counts of this clonotype. V and J are TRBV6-1 and TRBJ1-1; D may be TRBD1 (5 bases). Germline-derived CDR1 and CDR2 are MNHNS and SASEGT. With 5 bases removed from V and 0 bases from J, the gap between germline ends came to 22 bases. This CDR3 is built from 18 residues. CDR3 amino acids: CASSTPNRGRTLNTEAFF. CDR3 DNA sequence: TGTGCCAGCAGTACCCCCAACCGGGGCCGGACCTTGAACACTGAAGCTTTCTTT.

This chain uses TRBV7-9 with TRBJ1-2, with a tentative D call TRBD1 (5 bases). V lost 7 bases, J lost 5 bases, and 8 bases lay in between. The CDR3 covers 11 residues. The V gene's germline CDR1 is SEHNR and CDR2 FQNEAQ (reference sequence). CDR3 DNA sequence: TGTGCCAGCAAACAGGCGTATGGCTACACCTTC. It yields the protein CASKQAYGYTF.

V and J are TRBV12-3 or TRBV12-4 and TRBJ1-2; D uncertain. This CDR3 is 12 amino acids long. Trimming cost V 1 base and J 8 bases, with 8 bases left between them. CDR3 nucleotide sequence: TGTGCCAGCAGTTTAGGGGTCGAAGGCTACACCTTC. Translation: CASSLGVEGYTF.

By sample fraction, this clonotype is hyperexpanded. CDR3 nucleotides: TGCAGTGCTCAGGGACAGGGGGCAATACGCAATCAGCCCCAGCATTTT. Translating it yields CSAQGQGAIRNQPQHF. The chain has TRBV20-1 and TRBJ1-5, with TRBD1 matching over 12 bases. J lost 2 bases, V lost 5 bases, and 7 bases had no gene match. Germline loops: CDR1 DFQATT, CDR2 SNEGSKA (reference sequence). This CDR3 has 16 amino acids.

J is TRBJ2-2 and V is TRBV7-6; 7 nucleotides match TRBD1. The CDR3 loop spans 16 amino acids. From germline, CDR1 is SGHVS and CDR2 FNYEAQ. The ends lost 2 bases at V and 1 base at J; junction bases unmatched: 4. The CDR3 protein is CASSLRGGGNTGELFF. The CDR3 DNA reads TGTGCCAGCAGCTTACGAGGGGGCGGGAACACCGGGGAGCTGTTTTTT.